This T cell receptor (beta chain) was sequenced for a study of blood T cell repertoires in COVID-19. Authors' data handling: Reference gene primer amplification in the assay estimated nucleated cell counts. The protocol was immunoSEQ multiplex PCR, while the TCRdb copy is restricted to in-frame clones and leaves out a portion. For V, J and clone size, that table is used; D and trimming come from the DNA. The sample yields more than 300,000 clones, 88% seen once. This CDR3 comprises 13 residues. Germline CDR1 and CDR2: SGHAT and FQNNGV. The junction had 2 bases not matched to a gene; V was cut back by 5 bases and J by 2 bases. Categorization into cohorts depended on clinical history that participants reported.

The receptor comes from a woman aged 18-35 years who had recovered from COVID-19. This chain uses TRBV11-2 with TRBJ1-2; 7 nucleotides align to TRBD1. The specimen sequenced was PBMCs or T cells enriched from blood (not recorded which). The CDR3 DNA reads as TGTGCCAGCAGCCCAGGGGGGAACTATGGCTACACCTTC. This codes for CASSPGGNYGYTF.